This T cell receptor beta chain was captured by sequencing in a study of T cells in narcolepsy. Study context: Healthy controls were enrolled alongside patients with narcolepsy type 1 or type 2.

For this clone: As yet, its antigen is unknown.

Study results and caveats: HCRT-specific and TRIB2-specific autoreactive clonotypes appeared among same-patient CSF and blood CD4+ clonotypes. Healthy controls reportedly lacked the autoreactive clonotypes serially found in patients' blood.

The length of the CDR3 is 14 residues. V was pared by 5 bases and J by 4 bases, with 4 bases of the junction left unmatched. Germline values: CDR1 LNHNV, CDR2 YYDKDF (reference sequence). Only in-frame clones appear in the TCRdb table, and some are missing; sequencing was by immunoSEQ multiplex PCR. This sample has 25,000 to 35,000 clones, with around 90% found just once. This TCR was sampled from a human donor with narcolepsy. The sequencing input was CD45RA- memory CD4+ T cells from PBMCs. This sequence joins TRBV15 and TRBJ2-3; TRBD2 matches at 9 bases. CDR3 DNA: TGTGCCACCAGCGCGGGACTAGCCTCAGATACGCAGTATTTT. As protein: CATSAGLASDTQYF.